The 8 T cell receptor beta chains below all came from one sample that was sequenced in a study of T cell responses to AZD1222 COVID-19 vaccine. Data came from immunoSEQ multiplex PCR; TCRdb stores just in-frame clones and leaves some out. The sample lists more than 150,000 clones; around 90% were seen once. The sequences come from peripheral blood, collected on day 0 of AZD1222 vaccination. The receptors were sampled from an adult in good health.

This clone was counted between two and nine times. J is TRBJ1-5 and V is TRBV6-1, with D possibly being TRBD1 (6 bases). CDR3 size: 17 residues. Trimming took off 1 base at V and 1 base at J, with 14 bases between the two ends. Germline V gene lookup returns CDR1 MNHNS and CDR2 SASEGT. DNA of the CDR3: TGTGCCAGCAGTGAAGTTAGGGGGGATTTGAGCAATCAGCCCCAGCATTTT. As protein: CASSEVRGDLSNQPQHF.

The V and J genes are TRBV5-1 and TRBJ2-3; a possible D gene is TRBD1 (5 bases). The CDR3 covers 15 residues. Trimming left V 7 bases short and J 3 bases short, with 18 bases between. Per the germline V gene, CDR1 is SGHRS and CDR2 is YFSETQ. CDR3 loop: CASAKSGHETDTQYF. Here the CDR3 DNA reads TGCGCCAGCGCGAAATCAGGACACGAGACAGATACGCAGTATTTT.

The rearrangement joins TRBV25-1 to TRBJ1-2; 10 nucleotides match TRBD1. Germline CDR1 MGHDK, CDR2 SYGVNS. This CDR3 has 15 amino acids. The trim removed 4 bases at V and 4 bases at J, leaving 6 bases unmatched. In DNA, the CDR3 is TGTGCCAGCAGTGGATCCGGGACAGGGGCCTATGGCTACACCTTC. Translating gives CASSGSGTGAYGYTF.

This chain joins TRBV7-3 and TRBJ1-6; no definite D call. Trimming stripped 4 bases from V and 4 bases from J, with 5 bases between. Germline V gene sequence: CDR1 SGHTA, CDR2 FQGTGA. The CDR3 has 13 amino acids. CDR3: CASSWVYNSPLHF. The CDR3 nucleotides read TGTGCCAGCAGCTGGGTGTATAATTCACCCCTCCACTTT.

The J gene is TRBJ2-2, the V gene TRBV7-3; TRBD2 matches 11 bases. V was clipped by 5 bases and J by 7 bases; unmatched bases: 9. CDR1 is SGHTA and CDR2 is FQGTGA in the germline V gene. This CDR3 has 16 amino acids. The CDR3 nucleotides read TGTGCCAGCAGCCTTCAACTAGCGGGGGCAGGCGGGGAGCTGTTTTTT. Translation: CASSLQLAGAGGELFF.

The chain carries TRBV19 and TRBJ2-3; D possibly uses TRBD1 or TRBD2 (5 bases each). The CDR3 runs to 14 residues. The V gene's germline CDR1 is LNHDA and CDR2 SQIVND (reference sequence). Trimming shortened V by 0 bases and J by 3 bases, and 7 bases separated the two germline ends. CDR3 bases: TGTGCCAGTAGTATAGACAGGGAGACAGATACGCAGTATTTT. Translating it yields CASSIDRETDTQYF. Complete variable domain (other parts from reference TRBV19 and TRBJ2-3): DGGITQSPKYLFRKEGQNVTLSCEQNLNHDAMYWYRQDPGQGLRLIYYSQIVNDFQKGDIAEGYSVSREKKESFPLTVTSAQKNPTAFYLCASSIDRETDTQYFGPGTRLTVL.

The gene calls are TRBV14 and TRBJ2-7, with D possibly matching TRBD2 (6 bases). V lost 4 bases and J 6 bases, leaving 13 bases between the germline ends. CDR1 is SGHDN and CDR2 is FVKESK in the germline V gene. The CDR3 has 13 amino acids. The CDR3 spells CASSPPGGREQYF. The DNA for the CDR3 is TGTGCCAGCAGCCCCCCCGGAGGGCGCGAGCAGTACTTC.

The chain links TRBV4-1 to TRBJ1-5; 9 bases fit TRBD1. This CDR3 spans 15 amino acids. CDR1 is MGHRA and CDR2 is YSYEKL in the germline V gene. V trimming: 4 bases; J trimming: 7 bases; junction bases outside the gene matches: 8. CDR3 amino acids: CASSRTGGQPQPQHF. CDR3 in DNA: TGCGCCAGCAGCCGCACAGGGGGCCAGCCGCAGCCCCAGCATTTT.